This TCR beta chain was sequenced in a study of CD8 T cells in ankylosing spondylitis. TCRdb itself ran the 5' RACE reads through MiXCR, one entry per CDR3 protein. This table has some 240,000 distinct CDR3 sequences, 20% to 30% appearing once. The junction had 7 bases not matched to a gene; V was cut back by 7 bases and J by 3 bases. This CDR3 spans 14 amino acids. Germline values: CDR1 SNHLY, CDR2 FYNNEI. This sequence joins TRBV2 and TRBJ2-5; the match to TRBD2 covers 8 bases. This TCR was sampled from a male donor with ankylosing spondylitis or in good health (not recorded which). Sequencing was done on a sample of blood, either unsorted or a sorted T cell fraction (not recorded which). CDR3 DNA sequence: TGTGCCAGCAATCCGGGACTAGGAAAAGAGACCCAGTACTTC. It encodes CASNPGLGKETQYF.